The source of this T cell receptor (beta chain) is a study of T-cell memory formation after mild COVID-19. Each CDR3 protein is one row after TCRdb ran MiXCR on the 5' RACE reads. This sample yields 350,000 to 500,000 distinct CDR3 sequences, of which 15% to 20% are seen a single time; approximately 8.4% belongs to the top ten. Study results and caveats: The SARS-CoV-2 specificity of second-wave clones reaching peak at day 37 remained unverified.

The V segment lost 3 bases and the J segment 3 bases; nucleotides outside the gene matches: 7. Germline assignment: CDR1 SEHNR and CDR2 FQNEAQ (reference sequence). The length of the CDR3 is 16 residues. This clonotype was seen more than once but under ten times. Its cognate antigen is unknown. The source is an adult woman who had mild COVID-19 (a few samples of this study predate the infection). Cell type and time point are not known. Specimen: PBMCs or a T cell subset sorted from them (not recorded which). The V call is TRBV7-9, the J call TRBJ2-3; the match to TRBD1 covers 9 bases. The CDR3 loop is CASSFMPGQGTDTQYF. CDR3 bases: TGTGCCAGCAGCTTTATGCCGGGACAGGGAACAGATACGCAGTATTTT.